A selection of T cell receptor beta chains follows, all from one sample in a study of blood T cell repertoires in COVID-19. Assay used: immunoSEQ multiplex PCR; TCRdb lists only in-frame clones, some missing. The sample holds approximately 86,000 clones, 70% to 90% seen once. Sequenced: peripheral blood. Every receptor here comes from a man between 45 and 60 years old with acute or convalescent COVID-19. Both conserved end residues are part of each CDR3. The order of the fields is D gene, J gene, V gene, clone size, CDR3 protein, CDR3 DNA. D genes are given only for firm matches. Clone size appears in some rows only: once, few, many, or a class for an expanded clone.

>TRBD1|TRBJ2-7|TRBV28|-
CASRTGTGATYEQYF
TGTGCCAGCCGTACCGGGACAGGGGCCACCTACGAGCAGTACTTC
>-|TRBJ2-7|TRBV29-1|-
CSVESQGGEQYF
TGCAGCGTTGAAAGTCAGGGTGGCGAGCAGTACTTC
>-|TRBJ1-3|TRBV6-5|-
CASSRDGGSGNTIYF
TGTGCCAGCAGCCGCGACGGAGGCTCTGGAAACACCATATATTTT
>TRBD2|TRBJ2-7|TRBV5-6|-
CASSLVTSGSMYEQYF
TGTGCCAGCAGCTTGGTCACTAGCGGGAGTATGTACGAGCAGTACTTC
>-|TRBJ2-2|TRBV19|few
CASSSWGTPNTGELFF
TGTGCCAGTAGCTCCTGGGGGACTCCGAACACCGGGGAGCTGTTTTTT
>-|TRBJ2-7|TRBV2|-
CASSRDTQVGYF
TGTGCCAGCAGCCGGGACACCCAGGTGGGGTACTTC
>TRBD1|TRBJ2-7|TRBV11-3|-
CASSLKRTGATSSYEQYF
TGTGCCAGCAGCTTGAAACGGACAGGGGCGACCTCCTCCTACGAGCAGTACTTC
>TRBD1|TRBJ2-3|TRBV6-4|-
CASSDVAGTGGADTQYF
TGTGCCAGCAGTGACGTCGCCGGGACAGGGGGCGCAGATACGCAGTATTTT
>TRBD1|TRBJ1-1|TRBV9|-
CASSVEGTGWTEAFF
TGTGCCAGCAGCGTAGAAGGGACAGGGTGGACTGAAGCTTTCTTT
>-|TRBJ1-1|TRBV18|-
CASKAAMNTEAFF
TGTGCCAGCAAGGCGGCCATGAACACTGAAGCTTTCTTT
>-|TRBJ2-5|TRBV5-1|-
CASSPTTGQAGTQYF
TGCGCCAGCAGCCCCACGACAGGGCAAGCGGGGACCCAGTACTTC
>-|TRBJ2-3|TRBV7-2|few
CASSLGHETDTQYF
TGTGCCAGCAGCCTCGGACACGAAACAGATACGCAGTATTTT
>-|TRBJ2-6|TRBV19|-
CASSSLGSRSGANVLTF
TGTGCCAGTAGTTCGCTAGGGAGTCGCTCTGGGGCCAACGTCCTGACTTTC
>-|TRBJ2-7|TRBV18|-
CASSPGTAAYEQYF
TGTGCCAGCTCACCAGGAACAGCCGCCTACGAGCAGTACTTC
>-|TRBJ2-5|TRBV10-2|-
CASMPRTSAGETQYF
TGCGCCAGCATGCCGCGGACCAGCGCAGGGGAGACCCAGTACTTC
>TRBD1|TRBJ2-2|TRBV19|-
CASSRGQGLTENTGELFF
TGTGCCAGTAGTCGGGGACAGGGGTTAACCGAGAACACCGGGGAGCTGTTTTTT
>TRBD1|TRBJ2-7|TRBV5-5|-
CASSGTGFEQYF
TGTGCCAGCAGCGGGACAGGGTTCGAGCAGTACTTC
>TRBD2|TRBJ2-1|TRBV28|-
CASSSPGTRGYNEQFF
TGTGCCAGCAGTTCCCCCGGGACTAGAGGCTACAATGAGCAGTTCTTC
>-|TRBJ1-2|TRBV28|-
CASSPPPGTSLYGYTF
TGTGCCAGCAGTCCCCCGCCAGGCACTTCCCTATATGGCTACACCTTC
>-|TRBJ1-4|TRBV6-5|-
CASSYDGVGEKLFF
TGTGCCAGCAGTTACGACGGGGTGGGTGAAAAACTGTTTTTT
>TRBD1|TRBJ2-3|TRBV7-2|-
CASSRDRVTDTQYF
TGTGCCAGCAGCCGGGACAGGGTCACAGATACGCAGTATTTT
>TRBD1|TRBJ2-3|TRBV5-4|-
CASSWLTGTLPSSTDTQYF
TGTGCCAGCAGCTGGTTGACAGGGACACTCCCATCTAGCACAGATACGCAGTATTTT
>-|TRBJ2-1|TRBV5-1|-
CASRNQTRFGEARNEQFF
TGCGCCAGCAGGAACCAGACCCGGTTCGGGGAGGCCCGCAATGAGCAGTTCTTC
>TRBD2|TRBJ2-3|TRBV11-2|-
CASSRREGGTDTQYF
TGTGCCAGCAGTCGACGGGAGGGAGGCACAGATACGCAGTATTTT
>TRBD1|TRBJ2-5|TRBV9|-
CASSPQDRGETQYF
TGTGCCAGCAGCCCACAAGACAGGGGCGAGACCCAGTACTTC
>-|TRBJ2-2|TRBV28|-
CASSSSAGGNGELFF
-
>TRBD2|TRBJ2-2|TRBV19|-
CASRPGLAGGLNTGELFF
TGTGCCAGTAGACCAGGACTAGCGGGGGGGCTGAACACCGGGGAGCTGTTTTTT
>-|TRBJ1-2|TRBV6-4|-
CASSESANYGYTF
TGTGCCAGCAGTGAGTCAGCTAACTATGGCTACACCTTC
>-|TRBJ2-1|TRBV28|-
CASSSSWGDGRNEQFF
TGTGCCAGCAGCTCCTCCTGGGGGGACGGCCGCAATGAGCAGTTCTTC
>TRBD1|TRBJ1-6|TRBV6-6|once
CASRETGKVYSPLHF
TGTGCCAGCAGAGAGACAGGGAAGGTGTACTCACCCCTCCACTTT
>TRBD1|TRBJ2-7|TRBV4-3|-
CASSPQDRGPYEQYF
TGCGCCAGCAGCCCCCAGGACAGGGGGCCGTACGAGCAGTACTTC
>TRBD1|TRBJ1-1|TRBV7-2|-
CASSLVGTGAVRTEAFF
TGTGCCAGCAGCTTAGTCGGGACAGGGGCTGTCAGGACTGAAGCTTTCTTT
>-|TRBJ1-6|TRBV19|-
CASTRQNNSPLHF
TGTGCCAGTACCCGACAGAATAATTCACCCCTCCACTTT
>-|TRBJ1-4|TRBV27|-
CASSLGRATNEKLFF
TGTGCCAGCAGTTTGGGGCGTGCAACTAATGAAAAACTGTTTTTT
>TRBD2|TRBJ2-3|TRBV29-1|-
CSSGLAGDPTDTQYF
TGCAGCTCAGGACTAGCGGGGGATCCCACAGATACGCAGTATTTT
>-|TRBJ2-3|TRBV6-5|-
CASLPRDRTDTQYF
TGTGCCAGCCTTCCTCGAGATCGCACAGATACGCAGTATTTT
>TRBD1|TRBJ1-1|TRBV7-2|-
CASSSQGATEAFF
TGTGCCAGCAGCTCGCAGGGGGCAACTGAAGCTTTCTTT
>-|TRBJ2-1|TRBV27|-
CASSSISLAISYNEQFF
TGTGCCAGCAGTTCGATCTCGCTAGCGATCTCCTACAATGAGCAGTTCTTC
>TRBD1|TRBJ1-5|TRBV18|-
CASSPRQGADQPQHF
TGTGCCAGCTCACCACGACAGGGGGCGGATCAGCCCCAGCATTTT
>TRBD2|TRBJ2-1|TRBV5-4|-
CASSLRGSSYNEQFF
TGTGCCAGCAGCTTGCGCGGGAGCTCCTACAATGAGCAGTTCTTC
>TRBD2|TRBJ2-7|TRBV5-1|-
CASSLAGEQYF
TGCGCCAGCAGCTTAGCGGGAGAGCAGTACTTC
>TRBD1|TRBJ2-5|TRBV6-2/TRBV6-3|-
CASSYPRTGGVETQYF
TGTGCCAGCAGTTACCCAAGGACAGGGGGCGTGGAGACCCAGTACTTC
>-|TRBJ1-1|TRBV27|-
CASSLGPNTEAFF
TGTGCCAGCAGTTTGGGCCCGAACACTGAAGCTTTCTTT
>-|TRBJ2-3|TRBV5-1|-
CASSQSGHTDTQYF
TGCGCCAGCAGCCAAAGCGGGCACACAGATACGCAGTATTTT
>-|TRBJ1-5|TRBV19|-
CASSMATGISNQPQHF
TGTGCCAGTAGTATGGCTACAGGGATTAGCAATCAGCCCCAGCATTTT
>TRBD1|TRBJ2-6|TRBV5-1|-
CASSPWDRYNSGANVLTF
TGCGCCAGCAGCCCCTGGGACAGGTATAACTCTGGGGCCAACGTCCTGACTTTC
>-|TRBJ2-1|TRBV5-8|-
CASSLGQVPSYNEQFF
TGTGCCAGCAGCTTGGGGCAGGTGCCATCCTACAATGAGCAGTTCTTC
>TRBD2|TRBJ2-5|TRBV5-1|-
CASTWTSGISETQYF
TGCGCCAGCACCTGGACTAGCGGGATATCAGAGACCCAGTACTTC
>TRBD1|TRBJ1-2|TRBV6-1|-
CASSEGQPGYTF
TGTGCCAGCAGTGAGGGACAGCCCGGCTACACCTTC
>TRBD1|TRBJ2-5|TRBV5-1|-
CASSGTGGYQETQYF
TGCGCCAGCAGCGGGACAGGGGGCTATCAAGAGACCCAGTACTTC
>-|TRBJ2-5|TRBV7-9|-
CASSGVDSGARETQYF
TGTGCCAGCAGCGGCGTCGATAGCGGAGCTAGAGAGACCCAGTACTTC
>-|TRBJ2-3|TRBV2|-
CASSASAGTDTQYF
TGTGCCAGCAGTGCTAGCGCGGGCACAGATACGCAGTATTTT
>-|TRBJ2-3|TRBV5-4|-
CASSLAGTDTQYF
TGTGCCAGCAGCTTGGCAGGCACAGATACGCAGTATTTT
>TRBD2|TRBJ2-3|TRBV10-2|-
CASSDPSGGAPDTQYF
TGCGCCAGCAGTGACCCTAGCGGGGGGGCCCCAGATACGCAGTATTTT
>-|TRBJ1-6|TRBV2|-
CASSEGLQGNSPLHF
TGTGCCAGCAGTGAAGGTCTCCAGGGTAATTCACCCCTCCACTTT
>TRBD2|TRBJ2-1|TRBV3-1/TRBV3-2|few
CASSQVTGGSYNEQFF
TGTGCCAGCAGCCAAGTGACGGGGGGCTCCTACAATGAGCAGTTCTTC
>-|TRBJ2-7|TRBV3-1/TRBV3-2|-
CASSRTRASLPGEQYF
TGTGCCAGCAGCCGTACAAGGGCCAGTTTACCGGGGGAGCAGTACTTC
>-|TRBJ1-6|TRBV27|many
CASRGQDSYNSPLHF
TGTGCCAGCAGGGGGCAGGACTCCTATAATTCACCCCTCCACTTT
>-|TRBJ2-7|TRBV6-5|-
CASSTEGTGEYEQYF
TGTGCCAGCAGTACCGAGGGGACGGGGGAGTACGAGCAGTACTTC